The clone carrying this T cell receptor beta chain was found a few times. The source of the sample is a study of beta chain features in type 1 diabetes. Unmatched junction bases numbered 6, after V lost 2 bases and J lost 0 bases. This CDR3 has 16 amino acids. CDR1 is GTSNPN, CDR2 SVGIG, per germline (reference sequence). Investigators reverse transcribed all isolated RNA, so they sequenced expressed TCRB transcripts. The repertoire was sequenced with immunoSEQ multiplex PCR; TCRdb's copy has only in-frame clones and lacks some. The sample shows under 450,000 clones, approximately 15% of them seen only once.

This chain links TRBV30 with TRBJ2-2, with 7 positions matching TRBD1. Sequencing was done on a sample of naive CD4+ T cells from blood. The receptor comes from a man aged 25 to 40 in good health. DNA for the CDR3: TGTGCCTGGAGTCAGTTAGGGGGCGCGAACACCGGGGAGCTGTTTTTT. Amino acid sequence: CAWSQLGGANTGELFF.